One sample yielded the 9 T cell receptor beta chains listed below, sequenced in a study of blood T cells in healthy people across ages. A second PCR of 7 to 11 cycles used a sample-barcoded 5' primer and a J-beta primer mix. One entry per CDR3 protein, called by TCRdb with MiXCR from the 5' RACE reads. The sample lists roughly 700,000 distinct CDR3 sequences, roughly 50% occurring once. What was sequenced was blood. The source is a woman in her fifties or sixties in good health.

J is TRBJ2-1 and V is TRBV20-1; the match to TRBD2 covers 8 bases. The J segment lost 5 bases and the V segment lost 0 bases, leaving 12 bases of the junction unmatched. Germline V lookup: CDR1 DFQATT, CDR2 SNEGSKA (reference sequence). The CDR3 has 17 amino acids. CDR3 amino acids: CSARDPRTSLYNNEQFF. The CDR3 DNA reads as TGCAGTGCTAGAGATCCCCGGACTAGCCTCTACAACAATGAGCAGTTCTTC.

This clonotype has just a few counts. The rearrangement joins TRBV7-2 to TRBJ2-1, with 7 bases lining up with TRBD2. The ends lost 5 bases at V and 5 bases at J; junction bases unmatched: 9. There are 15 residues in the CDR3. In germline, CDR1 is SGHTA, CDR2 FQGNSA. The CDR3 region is CASSLWAGEHNEQFF. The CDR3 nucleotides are TGTGCCAGCAGCCTCTGGGCGGGAGAGCACAATGAGCAGTTCTTC. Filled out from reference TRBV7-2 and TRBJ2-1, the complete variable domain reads GAGVSQSPSNKVTEKGKDVELRCDPISGHTALYWYRQSLGQGLEFLIYFQGNSAPDKSGLPSDRFSAERTGGSVSTLTIQRTQQEDSAVYLCASSLWAGEHNEQFFGPGTRLTVL.

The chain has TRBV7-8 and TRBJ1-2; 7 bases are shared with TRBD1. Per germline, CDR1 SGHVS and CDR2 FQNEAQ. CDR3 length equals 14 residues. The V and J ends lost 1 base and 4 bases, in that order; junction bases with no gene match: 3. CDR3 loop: CASSLDDRVYGYTF. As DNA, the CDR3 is TGTGCCAGCAGCTTAGATGACAGGGTCTATGGCTACACCTTC.

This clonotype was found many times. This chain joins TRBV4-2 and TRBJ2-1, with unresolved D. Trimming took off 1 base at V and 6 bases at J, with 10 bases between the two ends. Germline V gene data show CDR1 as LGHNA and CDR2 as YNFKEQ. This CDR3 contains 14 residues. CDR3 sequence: CASSQGKSGNEQFF. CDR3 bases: TGTGCCAGCAGCCAAGGGAAGTCGGGCAATGAGCAGTTCTTC.

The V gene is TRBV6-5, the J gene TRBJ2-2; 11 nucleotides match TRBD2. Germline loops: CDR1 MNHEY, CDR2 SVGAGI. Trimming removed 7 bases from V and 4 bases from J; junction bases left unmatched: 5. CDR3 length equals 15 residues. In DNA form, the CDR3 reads TGTGCCAGCACCGGACTAGCGGGTCTCACCGGGGAGCTGTTTTTT. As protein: CASTGLAGLTGELFF.

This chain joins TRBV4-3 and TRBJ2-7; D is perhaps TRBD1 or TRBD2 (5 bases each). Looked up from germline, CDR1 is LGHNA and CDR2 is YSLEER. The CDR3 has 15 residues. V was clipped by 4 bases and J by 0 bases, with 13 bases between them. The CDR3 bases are TGCGCCAGCAGCCCCTCCCGGGACCCCTCCTACGAGCAGTACTTC. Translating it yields CASSPSRDPSYEQYF.

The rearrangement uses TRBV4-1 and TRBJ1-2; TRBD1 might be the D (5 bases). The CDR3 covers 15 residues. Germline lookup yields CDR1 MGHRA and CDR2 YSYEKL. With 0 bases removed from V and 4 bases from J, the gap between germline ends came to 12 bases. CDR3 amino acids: CASSQDSSGAYGYTF. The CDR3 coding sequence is TGCGCCAGCAGCCAAGATAGTAGCGGGGCCTATGGCTACACCTTC.

The CDR3 here is CASSLGSGIYNEQYF. In DNA form, the CDR3 reads TGTGCCAGCAGCTTAGGGAGCGGGATCTACAATGAGCAGTACTTC. The chain is built from TRBV7-9 and TRBJ2-7, with 7 bases lining up with TRBD2. The CDR3 is 15 amino acids. From germline, CDR1 is SEHNR and CDR2 FQNEAQ (reference sequence). V dropped 1 base and J dropped 7; count of bases not matched to a gene: 10.

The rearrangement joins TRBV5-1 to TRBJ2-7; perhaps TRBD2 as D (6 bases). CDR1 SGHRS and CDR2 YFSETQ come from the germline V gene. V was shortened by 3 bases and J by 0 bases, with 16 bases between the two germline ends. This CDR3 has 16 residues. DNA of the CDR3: TGCGCCAGCAGCTCAACCCGGGACTTCTACTCCTACGAGCAGTACTTC. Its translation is CASSSTRDFYSYEQYF.